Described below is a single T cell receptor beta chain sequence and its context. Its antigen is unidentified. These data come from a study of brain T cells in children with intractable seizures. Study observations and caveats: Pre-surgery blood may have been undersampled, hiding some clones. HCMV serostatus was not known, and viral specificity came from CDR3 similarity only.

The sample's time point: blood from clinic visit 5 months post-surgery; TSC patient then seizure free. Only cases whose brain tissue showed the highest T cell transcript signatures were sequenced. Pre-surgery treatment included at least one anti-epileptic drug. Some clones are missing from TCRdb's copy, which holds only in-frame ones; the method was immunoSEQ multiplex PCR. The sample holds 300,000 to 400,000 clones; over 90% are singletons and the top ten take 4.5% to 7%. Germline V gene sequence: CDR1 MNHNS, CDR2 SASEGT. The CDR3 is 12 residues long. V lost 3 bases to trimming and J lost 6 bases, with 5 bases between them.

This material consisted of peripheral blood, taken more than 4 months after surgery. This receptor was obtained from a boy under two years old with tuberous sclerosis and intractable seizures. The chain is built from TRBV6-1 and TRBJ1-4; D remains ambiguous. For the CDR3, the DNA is TGTGCCAGCAGTGATTTTGATGAAAAACTGTTTTTT. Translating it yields CASSDFDEKLFF.